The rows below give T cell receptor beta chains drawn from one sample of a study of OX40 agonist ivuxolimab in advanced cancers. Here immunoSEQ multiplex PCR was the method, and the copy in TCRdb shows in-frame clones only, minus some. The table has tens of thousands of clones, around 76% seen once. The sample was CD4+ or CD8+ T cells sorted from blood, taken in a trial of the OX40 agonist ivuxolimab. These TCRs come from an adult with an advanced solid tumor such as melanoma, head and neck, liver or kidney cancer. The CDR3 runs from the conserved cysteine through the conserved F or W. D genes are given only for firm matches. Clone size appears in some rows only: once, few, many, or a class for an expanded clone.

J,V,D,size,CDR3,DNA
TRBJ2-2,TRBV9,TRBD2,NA,CASSPLAGGNTGELFF,TGTGCCAGCAGCCCGCTAGCGGGGGGTAACACCGGGGAGCTGTTTTTT
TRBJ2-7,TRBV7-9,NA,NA,CASSPSAEQYF,TGTGCCAGCAGCCCCTCGGCCGAGCAGTACTTC
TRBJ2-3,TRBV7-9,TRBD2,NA,CASSLPGGPTSTDTQYF,TGTGCCAGCAGCTTACCGGGGGGGCCCACGTCCACAGATACGCAGTATTTT
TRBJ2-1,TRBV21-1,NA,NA,CASSTWTSGGDSYNEQFF,TGTGCCAGCAGCACATGGACTAGCGGGGGAGACTCCTACAATGAGCAGTTCTTC
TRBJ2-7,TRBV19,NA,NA,CASSWGREQYF,TGTGCCAGTAGTTGGGGTCGCGAGCAGTACTTC
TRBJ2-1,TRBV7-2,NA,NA,CASSTRNYEQFF,TGTGCCAGCAGCACTCGAAACTATGAGCAGTTCTTC
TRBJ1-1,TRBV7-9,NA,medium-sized,CASSEDGLNTEAFF,TGTGCCAGCAGCGAGGACGGACTGAACACTGAAGCTTTCTTT
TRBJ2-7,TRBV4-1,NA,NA,CASSQTPVQTLPHEQYF,TGCGCCAGCAGCCAAACTCCAGTACAGACTCTACCCCACGAGCAGTACTTC
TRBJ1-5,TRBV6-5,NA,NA,CASSYSKGQPQHF,TGTGCCAGCAGTTACTCGAAAGGTCAGCCCCAGCATTTT
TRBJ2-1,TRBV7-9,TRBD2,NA,CASTFSGGPNNEQFF,TGTGCCAGCACCTTTAGCGGGGGACCCAACAATGAGCAGTTCTTC
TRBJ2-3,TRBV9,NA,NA,CASSVGSGPNTQYF,TGTGCCAGCAGCGTTGGTTCGGGGCCCAATACGCAGTATTTT
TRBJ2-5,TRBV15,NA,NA,CATSREGGTGETQYF,TGTGCCACCAGCAGAGAAGGGGGGACGGGGGAGACCCAGTACTTC
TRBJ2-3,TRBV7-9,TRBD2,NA,CASSLAGGADTQYF,TGTGCCAGCAGCTTAGCGGGGGGGGCAGATACGCAGTATTTT
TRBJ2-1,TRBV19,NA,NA,CASGTAGQFF,TGTGCCAGTGGGACCGCGGGGCAGTTCTTC
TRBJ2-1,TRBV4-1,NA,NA,CASSQEGLAYNEQFF,TGCGCCAGCAGCCAAGAGGGGCTGGCCTACAATGAGCAGTTCTTC
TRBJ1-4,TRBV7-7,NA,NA,CASSLSGGFNEKLFF,TGTGCTAGCAGCTTATCGGGGGGCTTTAATGAAAAACTGTTTTTT
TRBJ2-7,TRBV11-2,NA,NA,CASSPTTAPEYEQYF,TGTGCCAGCAGCCCTACGACCGCGCCGGAGTACGAGCAGTACTTC
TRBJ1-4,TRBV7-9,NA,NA,CASSPVSGAGPTNEKLFF,TGTGCCAGCAGCCCGGTTTCGGGGGCGGGTCCTACTAATGAAAAACTGTTTTTT
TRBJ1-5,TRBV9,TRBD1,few,CASGTGGNQPQHF,TGTGCCAGCGGAACAGGGGGGAATCAGCCCCAGCATTTT
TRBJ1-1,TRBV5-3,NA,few,CARSHGGRANTEAFF,TGTGCCAGAAGCCACGGTGGCAGGGCCAACACTGAAGCTTTCTTT
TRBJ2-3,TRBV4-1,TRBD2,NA,CASSRTGTSEDTQYF,TGCGCCAGCAGCCGTACCGGGACTAGTGAGGATACGCAGTATTTT
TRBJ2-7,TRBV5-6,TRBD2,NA,CASSHGLAYEQYF,TGTGCCAGCAGTCATGGACTAGCCTACGAGCAGTACTTC
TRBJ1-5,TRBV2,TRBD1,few,CASSEGGDSYYQPQHF,TGTGCCAGCAGTGAAGGGGGGGACAGTTACTATCAGCCCCAGCATTTT
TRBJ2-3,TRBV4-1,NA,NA,CASSRPSDTQYF,TGCGCCAGCAGTCGACCCTCCGATACGCAGTATTTT
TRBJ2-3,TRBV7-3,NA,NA,CASSLLVGQGPDTQYF,TGTGCCAGCAGCTTACTTGTTGGCCAGGGGCCAGATACGCAGTATTTT
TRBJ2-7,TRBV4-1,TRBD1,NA,CASSPDRGRDEQYF,TGCGCCAGCAGCCCGGACAGGGGACGTGACGAGCAGTACTTC
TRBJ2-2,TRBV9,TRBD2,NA,CASSVALAGGPTGELFF,TGTGCCAGCAGCGTAGCCCTAGCGGGGGGGCCAACCGGGGAGCTGTTTTTT
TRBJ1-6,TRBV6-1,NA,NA,CASSEAWGDNSPLHF,TGTGCCAGCAGTGAAGCCTGGGGAGATAATTCACCCCTCCACTTT
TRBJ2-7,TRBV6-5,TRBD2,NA,CASEAGGREQYF,TGTGCCAGCGAGGCGGGGGGAAGGGAGCAGTACTTC
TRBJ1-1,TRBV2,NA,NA,CASIRDMNTEAFF,TGTGCCAGCATCAGGGATATGAACACTGAAGCTTTCTTT
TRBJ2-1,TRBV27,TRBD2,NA,CASRKERGVYNEQFF,TGTGCCAGCAGAAAGGAGCGGGGGGTGTACAATGAGCAGTTCTTC
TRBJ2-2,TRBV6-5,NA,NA,CASSVTANTGELFF,TGTGCCAGCTCGGTGACAGCGAACACCGGGGAGCTGTTTTTT
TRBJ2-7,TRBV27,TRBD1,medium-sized,CASSLQGQSYEQYF,TGTGCCAGCAGTTTACAGGGACAGAGTTACGAGCAGTACTTC
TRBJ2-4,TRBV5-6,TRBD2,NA,CASSLLGGNKNIQYF,TGTGCCAGCAGCCTCCTCGGGGGGAACAAAAACATTCAGTACTTC
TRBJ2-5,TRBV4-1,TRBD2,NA,CASSQDSASGGETQYF,TGCGCCAGCAGCCAAGATTCGGCTAGCGGGGGAGAGACCCAGTACTTC
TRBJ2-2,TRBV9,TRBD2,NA,CASSIAGGPGELFF,TGTGCCAGCAGTATAGCGGGGGGACCCGGGGAGCTGTTTTTT
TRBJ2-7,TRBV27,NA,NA,CASSLSGGPYEQYF,TGTGCCAGCAGTTTATCGGGGGGCCCCTACGAGCAGTACTTC
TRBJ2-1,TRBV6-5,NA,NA,CASSYGTGSSDEQFF,TGTGCCAGCAGTTACGGGACTGGGTCGTCGGATGAGCAGTTCTTC
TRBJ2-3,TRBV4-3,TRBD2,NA,CASSQEPGGVQDTQYF,TGCGCCAGCAGCCAAGAGCCCGGGGGGGTTCAAGATACGCAGTATTTT
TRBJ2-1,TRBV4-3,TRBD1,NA,CASSQETGDSNEQFF,TGCGCCAGCAGCCAAGAGACAGGGGATAGCAATGAGCAGTTCTTC
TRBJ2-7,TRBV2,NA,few,CASSLAGGTYEQYF,TGTGCCAGCAGCCTCGCCGGGGGAACCTACGAGCAGTACTTC
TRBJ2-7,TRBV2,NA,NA,CASSARSYEQYF,TGTGCCAGCAGTGCCCGCAGCTACGAGCAGTACTTC
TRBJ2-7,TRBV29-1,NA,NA,CSVGRQDSYEQYF,TGCAGCGTTGGTCGACAGGACTCCTACGAGCAGTACTTC
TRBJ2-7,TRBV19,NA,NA,CASSMGQGFVEQYF,TGTGCCAGTAGTATGGGGCAGGGATTCGTCGAGCAGTACTTC
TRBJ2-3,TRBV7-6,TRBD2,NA,CASSFLSSGGGTDTQYF,TGTGCCAGCAGCTTCCTTTCCAGCGGGGGAGGGACAGATACGCAGTATTTT
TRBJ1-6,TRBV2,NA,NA,CASSSGTMVSPLHF,TGTGCCAGCAGCTCCGGGACAATGGTTTCACCCCTCCACTTT
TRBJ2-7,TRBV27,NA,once,CASAPSGSSYEQYF,TGTGCCAGCGCTCCCTCGGGGAGCTCCTACGAGCAGTACTTC
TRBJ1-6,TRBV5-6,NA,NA,CASSLSPNSPLHF,TGTGCCAGCAGCTTGTCCCCAAATTCACCCCTCCACTTT
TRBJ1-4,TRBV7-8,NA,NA,CASSPPSTNEKLFF,TGTGCCAGCAGCCCCCCTTCAACTAATGAAAAACTGTTTTTT
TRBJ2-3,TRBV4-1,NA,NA,CASSQGVGDDTQYF,TGCGCCAGCAGCCAAGGGGTTGGGGATGATACGCAGTATTTT
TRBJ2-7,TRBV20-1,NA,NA,CSAPDSYEQYF,TGCAGTGCACCGGACAGCTACGAGCAGTACTTC
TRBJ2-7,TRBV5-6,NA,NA,CASSFENQYEQYF,TGTGCCAGCAGCTTTGAAAACCAATACGAGCAGTACTTC
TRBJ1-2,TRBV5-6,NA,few,CASSPWRIYGYTF,TGTGCCAGCAGCCCTTGGAGGATCTATGGCTACACCTTC
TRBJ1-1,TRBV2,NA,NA,CASRVNTEAFF,TGTGCCAGCAGGGTGAACACTGAAGCTTTCTTT
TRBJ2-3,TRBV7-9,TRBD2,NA,CASSYGRGGDTDTQYF,TGTGCCAGCAGCTACGGGCGGGGGGGAGACACAGATACGCAGTATTTT